This TCR beta chain was found in a study of OX40 agonist ivuxolimab in advanced cancers. V was cut by 3 bases and J by 4 bases, with 10 bases left in between. CDR1 is SGDLS, CDR2 YYNGEE, per germline. CDR3 length: 13 amino acids. The table came from immunoSEQ multiplex PCR; TCRdb's copy has only in-frame clones and leaves some out. This table has about 73,000 clones, over 80% appearing once. As regards this clone: The antigen remains unidentified.

Study-level results: CD8+ T cells (on average) carried more expanded clones than CD4+ T cells.

This sequence joins TRBV9 and TRBJ1-2; possibly TRBD1 for D (6 bases). The source was CD4+ or CD8+ T cells sorted from blood, collected in a trial of the OX40 agonist ivuxolimab. The receptor's source is an adult with an advanced solid tumor such as melanoma, head and neck, liver or kidney cancer. In DNA, the CDR3 is TGTGCCAGCAGCGGAGGACAGTTCTATGGCTACACCTTC. Its protein is CASSGGQFYGYTF.